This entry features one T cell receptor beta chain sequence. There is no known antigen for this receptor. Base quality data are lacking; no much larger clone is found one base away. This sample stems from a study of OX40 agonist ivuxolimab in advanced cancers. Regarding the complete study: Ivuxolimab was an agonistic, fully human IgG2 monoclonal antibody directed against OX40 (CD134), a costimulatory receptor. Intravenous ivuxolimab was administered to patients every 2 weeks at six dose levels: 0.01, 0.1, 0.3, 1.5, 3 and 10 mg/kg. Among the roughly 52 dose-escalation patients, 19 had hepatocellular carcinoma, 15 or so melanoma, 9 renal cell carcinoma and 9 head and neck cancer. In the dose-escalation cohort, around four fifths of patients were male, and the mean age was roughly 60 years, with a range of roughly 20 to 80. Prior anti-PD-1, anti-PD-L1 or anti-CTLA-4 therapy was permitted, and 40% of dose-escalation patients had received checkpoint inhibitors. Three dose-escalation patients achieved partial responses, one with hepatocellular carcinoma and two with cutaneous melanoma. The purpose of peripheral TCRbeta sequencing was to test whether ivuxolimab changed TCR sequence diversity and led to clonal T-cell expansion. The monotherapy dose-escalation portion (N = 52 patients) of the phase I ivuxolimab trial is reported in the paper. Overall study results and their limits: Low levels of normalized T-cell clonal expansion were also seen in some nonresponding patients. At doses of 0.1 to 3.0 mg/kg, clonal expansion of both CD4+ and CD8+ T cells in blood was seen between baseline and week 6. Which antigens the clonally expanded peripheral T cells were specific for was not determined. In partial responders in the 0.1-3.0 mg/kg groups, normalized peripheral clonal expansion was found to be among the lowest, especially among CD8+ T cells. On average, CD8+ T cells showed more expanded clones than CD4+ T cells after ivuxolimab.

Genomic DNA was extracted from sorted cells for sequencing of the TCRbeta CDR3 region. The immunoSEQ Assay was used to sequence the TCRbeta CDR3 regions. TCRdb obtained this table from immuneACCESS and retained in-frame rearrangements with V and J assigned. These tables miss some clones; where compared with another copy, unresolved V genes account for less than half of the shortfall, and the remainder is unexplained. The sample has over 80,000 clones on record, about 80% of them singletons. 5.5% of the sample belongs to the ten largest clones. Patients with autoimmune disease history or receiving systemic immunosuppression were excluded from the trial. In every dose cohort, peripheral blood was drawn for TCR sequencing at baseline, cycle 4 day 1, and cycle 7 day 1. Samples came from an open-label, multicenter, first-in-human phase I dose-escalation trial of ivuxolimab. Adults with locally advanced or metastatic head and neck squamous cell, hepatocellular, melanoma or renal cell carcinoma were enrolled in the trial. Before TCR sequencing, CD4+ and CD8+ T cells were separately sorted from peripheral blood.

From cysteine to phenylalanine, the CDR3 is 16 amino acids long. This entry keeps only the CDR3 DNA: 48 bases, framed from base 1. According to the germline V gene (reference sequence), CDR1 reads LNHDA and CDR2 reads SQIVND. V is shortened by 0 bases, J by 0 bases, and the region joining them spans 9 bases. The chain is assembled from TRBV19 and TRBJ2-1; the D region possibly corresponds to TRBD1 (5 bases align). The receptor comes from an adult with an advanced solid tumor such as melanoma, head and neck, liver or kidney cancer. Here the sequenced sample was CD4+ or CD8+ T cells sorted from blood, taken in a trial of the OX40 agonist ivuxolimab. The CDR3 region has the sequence CASSIDQGNSYNEQFF. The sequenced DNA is TGTGCCAGTAGTATAGATCAGGGAAACTCCTACAATGAGCAGTTCTTC.